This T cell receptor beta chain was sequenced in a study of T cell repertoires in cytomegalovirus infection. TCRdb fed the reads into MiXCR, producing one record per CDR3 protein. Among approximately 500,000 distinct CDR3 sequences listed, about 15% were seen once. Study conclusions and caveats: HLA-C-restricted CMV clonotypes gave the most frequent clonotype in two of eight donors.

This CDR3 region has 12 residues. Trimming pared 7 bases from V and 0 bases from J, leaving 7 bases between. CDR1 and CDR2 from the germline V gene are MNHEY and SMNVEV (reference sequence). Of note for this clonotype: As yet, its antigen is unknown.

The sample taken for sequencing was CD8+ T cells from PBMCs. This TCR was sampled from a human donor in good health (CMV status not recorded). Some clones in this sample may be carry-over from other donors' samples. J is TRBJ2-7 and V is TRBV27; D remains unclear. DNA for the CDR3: TGTGCCAGCATCGCAGGCTCCTACGAGCAGTACTTC. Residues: CASIAGSYEQYF.